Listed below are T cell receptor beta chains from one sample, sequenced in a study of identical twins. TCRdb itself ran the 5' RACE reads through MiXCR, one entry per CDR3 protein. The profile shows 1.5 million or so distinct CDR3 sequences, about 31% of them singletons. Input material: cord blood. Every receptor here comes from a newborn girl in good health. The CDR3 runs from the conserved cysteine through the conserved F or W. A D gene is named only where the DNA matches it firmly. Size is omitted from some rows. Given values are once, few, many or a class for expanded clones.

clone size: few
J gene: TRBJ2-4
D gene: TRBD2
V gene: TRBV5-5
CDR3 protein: CASSLAVSGRTSIQYF
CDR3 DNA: TGTGCCAGCAGCTTGGCCGTTAGCGGGAGGACGAGCATTCAGTACTTC

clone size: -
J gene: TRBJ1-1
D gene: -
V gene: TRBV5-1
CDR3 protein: CASSPTESNTEAFF
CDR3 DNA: TGCGCCAGCAGCCCGACAGAGTCGAACACTGAAGCTTTCTTT

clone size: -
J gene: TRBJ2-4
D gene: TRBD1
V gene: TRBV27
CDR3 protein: CASGPGTGAKGKNIQYF
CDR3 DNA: TGTGCCAGCGGGCCCGGGACAGGGGCCAAGGGCAAAAACATTCAGTACTTC

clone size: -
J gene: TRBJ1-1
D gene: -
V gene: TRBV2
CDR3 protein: CASRRERTAMNTEAFF
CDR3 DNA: TGTGCCAGCAGACGCGAGAGGACAGCCATGAACACTGAAGCTTTCTTT

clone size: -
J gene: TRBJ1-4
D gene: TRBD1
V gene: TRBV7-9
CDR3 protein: CASSARTGVAEKLFF
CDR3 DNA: TGTGCCAGCAGCGCTAGGACAGGGGTCGCTGAAAAACTGTTTTTT

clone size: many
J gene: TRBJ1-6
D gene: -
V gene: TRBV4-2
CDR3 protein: CASSQAAPSSYNSPLHF
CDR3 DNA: TGTGCCAGCAGCCAAGCCGCTCCGAGCTCCTATAATTCACCCCTCCACTTT

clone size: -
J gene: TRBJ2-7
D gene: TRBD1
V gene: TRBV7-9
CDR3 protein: CASSHRDRGRHEQYF
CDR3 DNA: TGTGCCAGCAGCCACCGGGACAGGGGGCGACACGAGCAGTACTTC

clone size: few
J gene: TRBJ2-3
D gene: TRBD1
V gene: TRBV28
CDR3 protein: CASREQGISTDTQYF
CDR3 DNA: TGTGCCAGCAGAGAACAGGGGATCAGCACAGATACGCAGTATTTT

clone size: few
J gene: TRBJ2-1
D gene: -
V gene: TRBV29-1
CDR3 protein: CSVAALDSVYNEQFF
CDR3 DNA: TGCAGCGTTGCCGCACTTGATTCCGTTTACAATGAGCAGTTCTTC

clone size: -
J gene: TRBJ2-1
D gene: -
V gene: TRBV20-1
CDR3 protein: CSAKGGHRVSNEQFF
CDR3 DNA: TGCAGTGCCAAGGGGGGACACAGGGTCTCTAATGAGCAGTTCTTC

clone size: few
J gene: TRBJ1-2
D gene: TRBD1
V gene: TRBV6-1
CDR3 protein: CASSADRVGGYTF
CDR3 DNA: TGTGCCAGCAGTGCGGACAGGGTTGGTGGCTACACCTTC

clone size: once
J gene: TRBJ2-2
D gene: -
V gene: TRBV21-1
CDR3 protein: CASSKVNSGDLNTGELFF
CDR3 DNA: TGTGCCAGCAGCAAAGTTAATAGCGGAGACTTGAACACCGGGGAGCTGTTTTTT

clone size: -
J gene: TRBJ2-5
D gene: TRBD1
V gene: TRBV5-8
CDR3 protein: CASSLGVEGAIETQYF
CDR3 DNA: TGTGCCAGCAGCTTGGGTGTCGAGGGGGCAATAGAGACCCAGTACTTC

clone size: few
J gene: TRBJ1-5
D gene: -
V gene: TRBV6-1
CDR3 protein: CASSEGGTGGQPQHF
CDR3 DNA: TGTGCCAGCAGTGAAGGAGGGACGGGGGGACAGCCCCAGCATTTT

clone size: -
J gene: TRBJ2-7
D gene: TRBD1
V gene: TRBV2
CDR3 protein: CASIRGLNEQYF
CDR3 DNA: TGTGCCAGCATTAGGGGGCTTAACGAGCAGTACTTC

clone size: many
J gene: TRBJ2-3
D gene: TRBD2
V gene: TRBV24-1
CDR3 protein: CATSLAVTDTQYF
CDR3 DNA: TGTGCCACCAGTCTAGCGGTCACAGATACGCAGTATTTT

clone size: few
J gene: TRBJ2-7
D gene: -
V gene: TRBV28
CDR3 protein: CASTTNGGYEQYF
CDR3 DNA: TGTGCCAGCACCACGAACGGGGGCTACGAGCAGTACTTC

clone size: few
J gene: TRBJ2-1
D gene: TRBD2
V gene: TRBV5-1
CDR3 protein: CASSLIPGTSLSYNEQFF
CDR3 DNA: TGCGCCAGCAGCCTCATTCCCGGGACTAGCCTCAGCTACAATGAGCAGTTCTTC

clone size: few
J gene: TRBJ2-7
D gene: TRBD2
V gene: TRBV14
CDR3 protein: CASSQLAGYNEQYF
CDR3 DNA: TGTGCCAGCAGCCAACTAGCGGGCTACAATGAGCAGTACTTC

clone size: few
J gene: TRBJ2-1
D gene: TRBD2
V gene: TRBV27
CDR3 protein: CASSYPFSSGSVNEQFF
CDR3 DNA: TGTGCCAGCAGTTACCCCTTTTCTAGCGGGAGTGTGAATGAGCAGTTCTTC